These 18 T cell receptor beta chains came from one sample sequenced in a study of T cell repertoires in cytomegalovirus infection. TCRdb ran MiXCR on the reads and lists one entry per CDR3 protein. The repertoire has 500,000 or so distinct CDR3 sequences, about 17% of them found once; the top ten carry 20% to 30%. Sequencing was carried out using CD8+ T cells from PBMCs. These TCRs come from a human donor in good health (CMV status not recorded). Some clones in this sample may be carry-over from other donors' samples.

The gene calls are TRBV5-6 and TRBJ2-1; 13 nucleotides align to TRBD2. Germline V gene lookup returns CDR1 SGHDT and CDR2 YYEEEE. This CDR3 comprises 14 residues. The trim removed 2 bases at V and 8 bases at J, leaving 1 base unmatched. CDR3 DNA sequence: TGTGCCAGCAGCTTACTAGCGGGGGGGCATGAGCAGTTCTTC. Translation gives CASSLLAGGHEQFF.

V and J are TRBV5-5 and TRBJ1-5; 9 bases are shared with TRBD1. The length of the CDR3 is 15 residues. The germline gives CDR1 SGHKS, CDR2 YYEKEE (reference sequence). The V gene end was trimmed by 1 base and the J gene end by 3 bases; junction bases not matched to a gene: 2. The CDR3 loop reads CASSLNRGPNQPQHF. Here the CDR3 DNA reads TGTGCCAGCAGCTTGAACAGGGGGCCCAATCAGCCCCAGCATTTT. Complete variable domain (other parts from reference TRBV5-5 and TRBJ1-5): DAGVTQSPTHLIKTRGQQVTLRCSPISGHKSVSWYQQVLGQGPQFIFQYYEKEERGRGNFPDRFSARQFPNYSSELNVNALLLGDSALYLCASSLNRGPNQPQHFGDGTRLSIL.

There are many counts of this clonotype. The chain is built from TRBV27 and TRBJ2-1; 8 nucleotides match TRBD1. The ends lost 4 bases at V and 1 base at J; junction bases unmatched: 9. The CDR3 covers 17 residues. Germline V gene data show CDR1 as MNHEY and CDR2 as SMNVEV (reference sequence). CDR3 region: CASSSNTGGESYNEQFF. DNA for the CDR3: TGTGCCAGCAGTTCCAACACAGGGGGTGAATCCTACAATGAGCAGTTCTTC.

This clonotype was counted many times. This rearrangement joins TRBV12-3 or TRBV12-4 to TRBJ1-5; TRBD1 matches at 8 bases. Germline trimming cut 5 bases from V and 0 bases from J; bases unmatched to any gene: 3. This CDR3 contains 15 residues. CDR3 sequence: CASSRTGTSNQPQHF. The CDR3 DNA reads as TGTGCCAGCAGTAGGACAGGGACTAGCAATCAGCCCCAGCATTTT.

The rearrangement links TRBV25-1 to TRBJ2-1, with D perhaps matching TRBD1 (5 bases). The CDR3 spans 13 residues. In germline, CDR1 is MGHDK, CDR2 SYGVNS. Trimming left V 4 bases short and J 10 bases short, with 14 bases between. CDR3 sequence (DNA): TGTGCCAGCAGTGTAACCAGGGTACAGGAGCAGTTCTTC. Protein sequence: CASSVTRVQEQFF.

The sample holds many counts of this clonotype. V is TRBV11-1 and J is TRBJ2-3; the D is unclear. Per germline, CDR1 SGHAT and CDR2 FQDESV (reference sequence). V lost 5 bases and J 6 bases, leaving 15 bases between the germline ends. CDR3 size: 14 residues. The CDR3: CASSLPMTRDTQYF. The CDR3 DNA is TGTGCCAGCAGCCTCCCTATGACTCGGGATACGCAGTATTTT.

The chain recombines TRBV27 with TRBJ1-6; D not resolved. Germline V lookup: CDR1 MNHEY, CDR2 SMNVEV (reference sequence). Deletions cut 2 bases from V and 6 bases from J, with 5 bases between. The length of the CDR3 is 13 residues. The CDR3 DNA reads as TGTGCCAGCAGTTTACAGCGTAATTCACCCCTCCACTTT. This translates into CASSLQRNSPLHF.

The V call is TRBV20-1, the J call TRBJ2-1, with 7 bases identical to TRBD2. The V segment lost 0 bases and the J segment 8 bases; nucleotides outside the gene matches: 10. This CDR3 has 15 residues. Germline V gene lookup returns CDR1 DFQATT and CDR2 SNEGSKA (reference sequence). The CDR3 bases are TGCAGTGCTAGAGAGCCGACTAGCCCTCCCCATGAGCAGTTCTTC. Protein product: CSAREPTSPPHEQFF.

This sequence joins TRBV5-1 and TRBJ2-7; D is perhaps TRBD1 or TRBD2 (5 bases each). The ends were cut back, 2 bases at V and 5 bases at J, with 11 bases in the middle. The germline gives CDR1 SGHRS, CDR2 YFSETQ. This CDR3 comprises 13 residues. CDR3 DNA sequence: TGCGCCAGCAGCTTCCTAGCCAGGGACGAGCAGTACTTC. This codes for CASSFLARDEQYF.

This clonotype was found many times. J is TRBJ1-5 and V is TRBV7-9; 12 nucleotides align to TRBD1. Germline-derived CDR1 and CDR2 are SEHNR and FQNEAQ (reference sequence). Trimming took 5 bases from V and 0 from J; bases not matched to a gene: 8. The CDR3 runs to 18 residues. For the CDR3, the DNA is TGTGCCAGCAGCCCCGGGACAGGGGGCGTTTATAGCAATCAGCCCCAGCATTTT. Protein product: CASSPGTGGVYSNQPQHF.

This clonotype was seen a few times. CDR3 protein: CASSYPTGQGSTYEQYF. For the CDR3, the DNA is TGTGCCAGCAGTTACCCTACTGGACAGGGATCTACCTACGAGCAGTACTTC. V gene TRBV6-2 or TRBV6-3 combines with J gene TRBJ2-7; 8 bases match TRBD1. V dropped 2 bases and J dropped 2; count of bases not matched to a gene: 11. Looked up from germline, CDR1 is MNHEY and CDR2 is SVGEGT. The CDR3 is 17 amino acids.

This clonotype occurred a few times. The chain joins TRBV28 to TRBJ2-7, with D perhaps matching TRBD1 (5 bases). The ends were cut back, 2 bases at V and 6 bases at J, with 11 bases in the middle. Germline CDR1 reads MDHEN; CDR2 reads SYDVKM. The CDR3 totals 13 residues. In DNA form, the CDR3 reads TGTGCCAGCAGTTTAATAGAAGGGGCCGAGCAGTACTTC. Translation gives CASSLIEGAEQYF.

CDR3 in DNA: TGTGCCAGCAGTATAGGACAGTCGTACACTGAAGCTTTCTTT. Protein product: CASSIGQSYTEAFF. The chain combines TRBV27 with TRBJ1-1; the D gene is possibly TRBD1 (6 bases). Germline CDR1 and CDR2: MNHEY and SMNVEV (reference sequence). V dropped 5 bases and J dropped 3 bases, with 13 bases sitting between them. The CDR3 is 14 residues long.

This clonotype occurred a few times. V usage is TRBV20-1 and J usage is TRBJ1-5, with D possibly TRBD1 on 6 matching bases. There are 13 residues in the CDR3. The V gene lost 0 bases and the J gene lost 5 bases, with 8 bases spanning the gap. Germline lookup yields CDR1 DFQATT and CDR2 SNEGSKA (reference sequence). CDR3: CSAREDRDQPQHF. In DNA form, the CDR3 reads TGCAGTGCTAGAGAGGACAGAGATCAGCCCCAGCATTTT.

This chain uses TRBV6-1 with TRBJ1-5, with 9 bases that match TRBD1. This CDR3 has 15 amino acids. Germline CDR1 and CDR2: MNHNS and SASEGT. V lost 7 bases to trimming and J lost 6 bases; unmatched junction nucleotides: 10. CDR3 in DNA: TGTGCCAGCAAGCCGACAGGGGGAGTAGCTCAGCCCCAGCATTTT. Translation gives CASKPTGGVAQPQHF.

The V call is TRBV19, the J call TRBJ1-1; D perhaps matches TRBD1 (6 bases). From germline, CDR1 is LNHDA and CDR2 SQIVND (reference sequence). V was shortened by 1 base and J by 1 base, with 10 bases between the two germline ends. The CDR3 sequence is 15 residues long. DNA of the CDR3: TGTGCCAGTAGTATAGTTGGGGACACGAACACTGAAGCTTTCTTT. It translates to CASSIVGDTNTEAFF.

Ten or more counts support this clonotype. The chain has TRBV27 and TRBJ2-5; 7 nucleotides align to TRBD2. After removal of 2 bases from V and 3 bases from J, the junction contained 3 bases not matched to a gene. Germline V gives CDR1 MNHEY, CDR2 SMNVEV (reference sequence). The CDR3 totals 14 residues. The CDR3 reads CASSLRGTKETQYF. As DNA, the CDR3 is TGTGCCAGCAGTTTACGGGGGACTAAAGAGACCCAGTACTTC.

This clonotype has at least ten counts. The V and J genes are TRBV4-1 and TRBJ2-2; 7 bases fit TRBD1. Looked up from germline, CDR1 is MGHRA and CDR2 is YSYEKL. The junction had 1 base not matched to a gene; V was cut back by 2 bases and J by 4 bases. The CDR3 contains 14 residues. The CDR3 region is CASSQYRGTGELFF. The CDR3 coding sequence is TGCGCCAGCAGCCAATACAGGGGCACCGGGGAGCTGTTTTTT.